The present T cell receptor (beta chain) was sequenced within a study of Graves' ophthalmopathy and Graves' hyperthyroidism. CDR3 regions of TCR beta were amplified from RNA transcripts. The workflow started with a first-round RT-PCR run with HTBI primers and then moved on to a second-round multiplex PCR. From the multiplex PCR reads, TCRdb called clonotypes with MiXCR, one entry per CDR3 protein. The data contain fewer than 400,000 distinct CDR3 sequences, about a sixth of them singletons. PBMCs stemmed from around 10 ml of fresh peripheral blood. CDR1 is LGHDT, CDR2 YNNKEL, per germline (reference sequence). Trimming took 5 bases from V and 9 from J; bases not matched to a gene: 10. There are 14 residues in the CDR3. This clonotype was seen ten or more times.

The sequence was collected from a young woman with Graves' ophthalmopathy. The rearrangement joins TRBV3-1 to TRBJ1-5; 7 bases map to TRBD1. Sequenced: peripheral blood. CDR3 nucleotide sequence: TGTGCCAGCAGCGCAGACAGGGCCCGGGGGCCCCAGCATTTT. Its protein product is CASSADRARGPQHF.